This record concerns one T cell receptor (beta chain) sequence. What it binds is not known. One junction end does not reproduce the germline sequence, and a read error may be involved. The sample holds other DNA sequences that translate to the same CDR3. Germline CDR1 and CDR2: MNHEY and SMNVEV (reference sequence). The CDR3 has 14 residues. The method was immunoSEQ multiplex PCR; TCRdb's version includes in-frame clones alone and lacks a portion of them. The sample carries 20,000 to 25,000 clones, roughly 82% recorded once. The data were obtained in a study of OX40 agonist ivuxolimab in advanced cancers. The wider study: Ivuxolimab is an agonistic anti-OX40 (CD134) antibody, and patients were treated with it. Dose-escalation patients were diagnosed with hepatocellular carcinoma, melanoma, renal cell cancer or head and neck cancer. Of the participants, 40% to 50% had some prior anti-PD-1, anti-PD-L1 or anti-CTLA-4 therapy, which was allowed.

Overall study results and limits: Dosing at 0.1 to 3.0 mg/kg was accompanied by clonal expansion of CD4+ and CD8+ blood T cells by week 6.

The sequence was obtained from an adult with an advanced solid tumor such as melanoma, head and neck, liver or kidney cancer. Sequencing used CD4+ or CD8+ T cells sorted from blood, obtained in a trial of the OX40 agonist ivuxolimab. The chain recombines TRBV27 with TRBJ2-1; the D is unclear. CDR3 bases: TGTGCCAGCAGTTTAGGCAGCTCCTACAACGAGCAGTTCTTC. Its translation is CASSLGSSYNEQFF.